This T cell receptor (beta chain) is drawn from a study of HIV-infected patients and healthy controls. Study-level points and caveats: CMV-associated CDR3s mostly grew nonsignificantly during therapy, while HIV-associated CDR3s declined significantly. Healthy controls shared more CDR3 sequences between individuals than HIV-infected patients did.

Worth noting for this clonotype: Antigen unknown.

Reverse transcription used 450 to 550 ng RNA and constant-region primers for alpha and beta. Separate chain-specific third strand synthesis with multiplexing indices produced the alpha and beta libraries. Second strand synthesis was primed from the SP2 site. A 12-nucleotide barcode per molecule came from two concatenated random hexamers added pre-amplification. TCRdb analysed the 5' RACE reads with MiXCR anew, one entry per CDR3 protein. This sample has roughly 20,000 distinct CDR3 sequences, with 12% found just once. All unsorted peripheral T cells were captured because whole blood was used without fractionation. The sequence came from an adult in good health. The sequenced material came from blood.

The CDR3 nucleotides are TGTGCCAGCAGTGACGGCGGGGCCGACTACAATGAGCAGTTCTTC. Translation gives CASSDGGADYNEQFF. The chain links TRBV6-4 to TRBJ2-1, with a tentative D call TRBD2 (6 bases). Trimming took 2 bases from V and 3 from J, leaving 11 bases between them. The CDR3 extends over 15 amino acids. CDR1 is MRHNA and CDR2 is SNTAGT in the germline V gene.